These 30 T cell receptor beta chains were sequenced from one sample in a study of T cell responses to AZD1222 COVID-19 vaccine. Only in-frame clones appear in the TCRdb table, and some are missing; sequencing was by immunoSEQ multiplex PCR. There are 150,000 to 200,000 clones in the sample; approximately 89% occur only once, and around 1.2% lies in the top ten. Here the sequenced sample was peripheral blood, taken 28 days after the second AZD1222 dose. The receptors originated from an adult who received the AZD1222 COVID-19 vaccine.

The chain links TRBV5-1 to TRBJ1-1; the match to TRBD1 covers 9 bases. Germline loops: CDR1 SGHRS, CDR2 YFSETQ. The CDR3 spans 15 residues. The trim removed 3 bases at V and 1 base at J, leaving 4 bases unmatched. This CDR3 reads CASSSTGGRNTEAFF. Written as DNA, the CDR3 is TGCGCCAGCAGCTCCACAGGGGGCCGGAACACTGAAGCTTTCTTT.

This chain uses TRBV6-5 with TRBJ1-4; TRBD1 is a possible D gene (6 bases). V was pared by 7 bases and J by 8 bases, with 17 bases between. CDR1 is MNHEY and CDR2 is SVGAGI in the germline V gene. CDR3 size: 14 residues. The CDR3 DNA reads TGTGCCAGCAACAGCCTGGGGGCGGGGGAAAAACTGTTTTTT. Translation gives CASNSLGAGEKLFF.

The gene calls are TRBV6-6 and TRBJ1-1, with 9 bases lining up with TRBD1. The CDR3 is made up of 15 amino acids. V shed 5 bases, J shed 5 bases, and the junction held 9 bases outside the gene matches. From germline, CDR1 is MNHNY and CDR2 SVGAGI (reference sequence). The CDR3 sequence: CASSTSTGGWTEAFF. CDR3 nucleotide sequence: TGTGCCAGCAGTACCTCGACAGGGGGATGGACTGAAGCTTTCTTT.

V gene TRBV12-5 combines with J gene TRBJ2-1; TRBD2 aligns across 7 bases. The CDR3 contains 13 residues. V was pared by 7 bases and J by 3 bases, with 3 bases of the junction left unmatched. In germline, CDR1 is LGHNT, CDR2 FRNRAP. The CDR3 spells CASAPGGYNEQFF. As DNA, the CDR3 is TGTGCTAGTGCCCCGGGGGGCTACAATGAGCAGTTCTTC.

This chain connects TRBV12-5 to TRBJ2-1; no clear D. Germline V gene sequence: CDR1 LGHNT, CDR2 FRNRAP. The CDR3 spans 12 residues. V shed 1 base and J shed 6 bases, with 4 bases lying between them. CDR3 amino acids: CASGLAVNEQFF. CDR3 DNA: TGTGCTAGTGGTTTGGCGGTCAATGAGCAGTTCTTC.

The chain has TRBV4-2 and TRBJ2-7; 9 bases match TRBD1. The germline V gene has CDR1 LGHNA and CDR2 YNFKEQ. Losses at the gene ends were 4 bases for V and 3 bases for J; bases not matched to a gene: 4. The CDR3 is 14 amino acids. This CDR3 reads CASSRDRASYEQYF. In DNA, the CDR3 is TGTGCCAGCAGCCGGGACAGGGCAAGCTACGAGCAGTACTTC.

V usage is TRBV13 and J usage is TRBJ2-7; possibly TRBD2 for D (6 bases). V gave up 5 bases and J gave up 5 bases, with 13 bases separating them. CDR3 length: 13 residues. Germline V gives CDR1 PRHDT, CDR2 FYEKMQ (reference sequence). CDR3 protein: CASSPPRRDEQYF. The CDR3 DNA reads TGTGCCAGCAGCCCCCCGCGGAGGGACGAGCAGTACTTC.

This clone showed up just a few times. The chain uses TRBV6-2 or TRBV6-3 and TRBJ2-6, with D perhaps matching TRBD2 (5 bases). From germline, CDR1 is MNHEY and CDR2 SVGEGT. This CDR3 is built from 14 residues. V was cut by 6 bases and J by 0 bases, with 6 bases left in between. The CDR3 DNA is TGTGCCAGCAGCCGGGACTCTGGGGCCAACGTCCTGACTTTC. Translation gives CASSRDSGANVLTF.

This chain joins TRBV27 and TRBJ1-6; 8 bases align to TRBD1. J gave up 7 bases and V 4 bases, and 9 bases lay outside the gene matches. Germline V gene sequence: CDR1 MNHEY, CDR2 SMNVEV (reference sequence). The CDR3 sequence is 16 residues long. The DNA of the CDR3 is TGTGCCAGCAGTTATTCAAAGACAGGGGCAAATTCACCCCTCCACTTT. Translation gives CASSYSKTGANSPLHF.

This clone is a singleton in its sample. J is TRBJ1-4 and V is TRBV6-5; 7 bases line up with TRBD1. With V trimmed by 6 bases and J by 4 bases, 5 bases remained unmatched. From germline, CDR1 is MNHEY and CDR2 SVGAGI. The CDR3 runs 14 residues. This CDR3 is CASSPGQINEKLFF. CDR3 nucleotide sequence: TGTGCCAGCAGCCCGGGACAGATTAATGAAAAACTGTTTTTT.

This clone came up once. The rearrangement joins TRBV4-3 to TRBJ2-6; D is undetermined. Trimming cost V 0 bases and J 0 bases, with 9 bases left between them. The CDR3 length is 17 residues. Germline CDR1 is LGHNA and CDR2 is YSLEER. This chain's CDR3 is CASSQEFGPSGANVLTF. The CDR3, as DNA: TGCGCCAGCAGCCAAGAATTCGGGCCCTCTGGGGCCAACGTCCTGACTTTC.

This chain uses TRBV19 with TRBJ2-3; D is possibly TRBD2 (6 bases). V was trimmed by 1 base and J by 3 bases, leaving 17 bases between them. CDR3 length: 17 residues. Germline CDR1 LNHDA, CDR2 SQIVND (reference sequence). CDR3 sequence: CASSIVGFGRGTDTQYF. The CDR3 DNA reads TGTGCCAGTAGTATAGTTGGTTTCGGGAGAGGGACAGATACGCAGTATTTT.

The table lists this clone with a few counts. The chain has TRBV3-1 (or the pseudogene TRBV3-2) and TRBJ2-1; D assignment may be TRBD1 or TRBD2 (5 bases each). Trimming removed 1 base from V and 14 bases from J, with 15 bases in between. Germline CDR1 is LGHDT and CDR2 is YNNKEL (reference sequence). The CDR3 totals 13 residues. The CDR3: CASSQVNGGLEFF. In nucleotides, the CDR3 is TGTGCCAGCAGCCAAGTCAATGGGGGTCTAGAGTTCTTC.

This rearrangement joins TRBV10-1 to TRBJ2-6; D tentatively fits TRBD1 or TRBD2 (6 bases each). The CDR3 runs to 16 residues. V lost 7 bases and J lost 3, with 16 bases in between. Germline CDR1 WNHNN, CDR2 SYGVQD (reference sequence). CDR3 residues: CASTLHGGCGANVLTF. The CDR3 DNA reads TGCGCCAGCACACTACACGGGGGCTGTGGGGCCAACGTCCTGACTTTC.

This clone was detected once. V gene TRBV5-8 combines with J gene TRBJ2-7, with 10 bases lining up with TRBD2. This CDR3 region has 14 residues. Trimming removed 6 bases from V and 6 bases from J; junction bases left unmatched: 9. Germline assignment: CDR1 SGHTS and CDR2 YDEGEE. Here the CDR3 DNA reads TGTGCCAGCATCCCCGGGACTAGCGTTGTCGAGCAGTACTTC. It translates to CASIPGTSVVEQYF.

The rearrangement links TRBV6-5 to TRBJ1-3; 7 bases are shared with TRBD1. J was trimmed by 0 bases and V by 6 bases; bases with no gene match: 5. This CDR3 contains 15 residues. Germline V CDR1 and CDR2: MNHEY, SVGAGI. CDR3 in amino acids: CASSWTGRSGNTIYF. CDR3 sequence (DNA): TGTGCCAGCAGCTGGACAGGCCGCTCTGGAAACACCATATATTTT.

This sequence joins TRBV7-2 and TRBJ2-5; D ambiguous. Deletions cut 1 base from V and 4 bases from J, with 4 bases between. The CDR3 sequence is 12 residues long. Germline CDR1 is SGHTA and CDR2 is FQGNSA. CDR3 region: CASSLVRETQYF. The DNA for the CDR3 is TGTGCCAGCAGCTTAGTCCGAGAGACCCAGTACTTC.

The CDR3 region has the DNA TGTGCCAGCAGCTTAGGTGGGACAGGGGCGCAGACCTACGAGCAGTACTTC. This gives the protein CASSLGGTGAQTYEQYF. V and J are TRBV7-6 and TRBJ2-7, with 10 bases fitting TRBD1. The CDR3 loop spans 17 amino acids. V trimming: 1 base; J trimming: 2 bases; junction bases outside the gene matches: 8. Looked up from germline, CDR1 is SGHVS and CDR2 is FNYEAQ.

The V call is TRBV5-3, the J call TRBJ2-3; TRBD2 agrees at 11 bases. TRBV5-3 is an ORF for which the function is uncertain. Trimming cost V 4 bases and J 5 bases; bases outside gene matches: 3. This CDR3 region has 14 residues. This CDR3 reads CARSLGTSGDTQYF. DNA for the CDR3: TGTGCCAGAAGCCTAGGGACTAGCGGAGATACGCAGTATTTT.

The chain joins TRBV3-1 (or the pseudogene TRBV3-2) to TRBJ2-7; perhaps TRBD2 as D (5 bases). Trimming removed 1 base at V and 4 bases at J, with 11 bases between. This CDR3 has 14 amino acids. Germline V CDR1 and CDR2: LGHDT, YNNKEL (reference sequence). CDR3 loop: CASSQAPREYEQYF. The CDR3 DNA is TGTGCCAGCAGCCAAGCCCCTAGGGAGTACGAGCAGTACTTC.

CDR3 DNA sequence: TGTGCCAGCAGTTCCGGGACAGGGGGGAATGAAAAACTGTTTTTT. This sequence encodes CASSSGTGGNEKLFF. The chain uses TRBV6-6 and TRBJ1-4; 11 nucleotides line up with TRBD1. Germline V gene data show CDR1 as MNHNY and CDR2 as SVGAGI (reference sequence). The CDR3 spans 15 residues. V trimming: 4 bases; J trimming: 5 bases; junction bases outside the gene matches: 3.

The V and J genes are TRBV5-1 and TRBJ1-1; D not resolved. The V gene lost 3 bases and the J gene lost 1 base, with 10 bases spanning the gap. CDR1 SGHRS and CDR2 YFSETQ come from the germline V gene. CDR3 length equals 14 residues. CDR3 DNA: TGCGCCAGCAGCTCCTCCGGCCAGAACACTGAAGCTTTCTTT. Amino acid sequence: CASSSSGQNTEAFF.

V is TRBV5-1 and J is TRBJ1-6, with 9 nucleotides matching TRBD1. Germline CDR1 reads SGHRS; CDR2 reads YFSETQ. The V gene end was trimmed by 5 bases and the J gene end by 8 bases; junction bases not matched to a gene: 8. The CDR3 covers 15 residues. CDR3 sequence reads: CASSGMGQGYSPLHF. DNA of the CDR3: TGCGCCAGCAGTGGGATGGGACAGGGTTATTCACCCCTCCACTTT.

CDR3 sequence reads: CASSPGGLPAYNEQFF. The CDR3, as DNA: TGTGCCAGTAGTCCTGGGGGGCTGCCCGCCTACAATGAGCAGTTCTTC. The chain uses TRBV19 and TRBJ2-1; either TRBD1 or TRBD2 may fit D (6 bases each). In germline, CDR1 is LNHDA, CDR2 SQIVND (reference sequence). This CDR3 spans 16 amino acids. V lost 5 bases and J lost 2, with 16 bases in between.

This sequence joins TRBV7-2 and TRBJ1-6; D is unclear. CDR3 length: 12 residues. Looked up from germline, CDR1 is SGHTA and CDR2 is FQGNSA. The germline V and J ends were trimmed by 4 bases and 13 bases, with 11 bases remaining between them. The CDR3 coding sequence is TGTGCCAGCAGCTACCCTCTGGGGCCCCTCCACTTT. Protein: CASSYPLGPLHF.

This sequence joins TRBV9 and TRBJ1-4; no reliable D call. This CDR3 is 15 amino acids long. Per the germline V gene, CDR1 is SGDLS and CDR2 is YYNGEE. V was shortened by 3 bases and J by 5 bases, with 14 bases between the two germline ends. CDR3 sequence reads: CASSAGPSENEKLFF. The CDR3 DNA sequence: TGTGCCAGCAGCGCGGGCCCGAGTGAGAATGAAAAACTGTTTTTT.

The J gene is TRBJ2-3, the V gene TRBV6-5, with 10 bases lining up with TRBD2. The germline V gene has CDR1 MNHEY and CDR2 SVGAGI. After removal of 6 bases from V and 2 bases from J, the junction contained 5 bases not matched to a gene. This CDR3 comprises 15 residues. The CDR3 reads CASSVLAGYTDTQYF. The CDR3, as DNA: TGTGCCAGCAGCGTACTAGCGGGGTACACAGATACGCAGTATTTT.

CDR3 sequence (DNA): TGCGCCAGCAGCTTGATACCCGGGACTAGCTCAAATGAGCAGTTCTTC. It yields the protein CASSLIPGTSSNEQFF. The chain carries TRBV5-1 and TRBJ2-1; 9 bases map to TRBD2. Per the germline V gene, CDR1 is SGHRS and CDR2 is YFSETQ. The CDR3 loop spans 16 amino acids. Losses at the gene ends were 1 base for V and 7 bases for J; bases not matched to a gene: 9.

The V and J genes are TRBV19 and TRBJ2-7; no clear D. Germline V gene data show CDR1 as LNHDA and CDR2 as SQIVND (reference sequence). V dropped 3 bases and J dropped 4 bases, with 10 bases sitting between them. CDR3 length: 13 amino acids. As DNA, the CDR3 is TGTGCCAGTAGTATCGGCGGCGGTTACGAGCAGTACTTC. Residues: CASSIGGGYEQYF.

This clone was seen a single time. The CDR3 coding sequence is TGTGCTAGTGGTTTCCAGACCCCTTATGGCTACACCTTC. Translated: CASGFQTPYGYTF. V gene TRBV12-5 combines with J gene TRBJ1-2; no clear D gene. The germline V gene encodes CDR1 LGHNT and CDR2 FRNRAP. The CDR3 is 13 residues long. Trimming removed 3 bases at V and 5 bases at J, with 10 bases between. The full variable domain, in which reference TRBV12-5 and TRBJ1-2 provide the parts outside the CDR3, is DARVTQTPRHKVTEMGQEVTMRCQPILGHNTVFWYRQTMMQGLELLAYFRNRAPLDDSGMPKDRFSAEMPDATLATLKIQPSEPRDSAVYFCASGFQTPYGYTFGSGTRLTVV.